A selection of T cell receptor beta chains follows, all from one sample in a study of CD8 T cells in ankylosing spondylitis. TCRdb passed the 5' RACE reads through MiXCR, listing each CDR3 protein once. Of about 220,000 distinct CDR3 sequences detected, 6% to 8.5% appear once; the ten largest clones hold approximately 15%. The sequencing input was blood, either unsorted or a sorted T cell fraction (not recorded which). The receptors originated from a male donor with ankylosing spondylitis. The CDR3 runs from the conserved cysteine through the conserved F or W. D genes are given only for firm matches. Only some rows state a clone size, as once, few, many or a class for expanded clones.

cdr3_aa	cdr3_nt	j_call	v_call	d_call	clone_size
CASSPVVVGTQYF	TGTGCCAGCAGCCCAGTGGTGGTGGGGACCCAGTACTTC	TRBJ2-5	TRBV7-9	.	few
CASSPQDRAKNIQYF	TGCGCCAGCAGCCCCCAGGACAGGGCGAAAAACATTCAGTACTTC	TRBJ2-4	TRBV4-1	TRBD1	many
CASSPDREPKETQYF	TGCGCCAGCAGTCCTGACCGGGAGCCCAAAGAGACCCAGTACTTC	TRBJ2-5	TRBV5-1	.	few
CASSLGSGGAYNEQFF	TGTGCCAGCAGCTTAGGGAGCGGGGGGGCTTACAATGAGCAGTTCTTC	TRBJ2-1	TRBV7-3	TRBD2	many
CASVSGNHEQFF	TGTGCTAGTGTGAGCGGGAACCATGAGCAGTTCTTC	TRBJ2-1	TRBV12-5	TRBD2	.
CASSIGPYEQYF	TGTGCCAGCAGCATAGGCCCCTACGAGCAGTACTTC	TRBJ2-7	TRBV6-2/TRBV6-3	.	many
CASSRQYNEQFF	TGTGCCAGCAGTCGACAGTACAATGAGCAGTTCTTC	TRBJ2-1	TRBV12-3/TRBV12-4	.	many
CSVVGGLRYTF	TGCAGCGTTGTGGGTGGGCTTCGCTACACCTTC	TRBJ1-2	TRBV29-1	.	many
CASSLWSAAPSTNEKLFF	TGTGCCAGCAGCTTATGGTCGGCAGCACCTTCAACTAATGAAAAACTGTTTTTT	TRBJ1-4	TRBV7-9	.	.
CAIGLAGGPHPYEQYF	TGTGCCATCGGACTAGCGGGAGGCCCGCACCCCTACGAGCAGTACTTC	TRBJ2-7	TRBV6-2/TRBV6-3	TRBD2	.
CASSLRFLTSGANVLTF	TGTGCCAGCAGCTTAAGGTTTTTAACCTCTGGGGCCAACGTCCTGACTTTC	TRBJ2-6	TRBV7-2	.	.
CATGARGTEAFF	TGTGCCACGGGGGCCCGAGGGACTGAAGCTTTCTTT	TRBJ1-1	TRBV7-6	.	many
CSDTEAFF	TGCAGCGACACTGAAGCTTTCTTT	TRBJ1-1	TRBV29-1	.	.
CASRPGHRSYEQYF	TGCGCCAGCAGACCAGGACACCGCTCCTACGAGCAGTACTTC	TRBJ2-7	TRBV5-1	.	.
CASSEAEGWTEAFF	TGTGCCAGCAGTGAAGCCGAGGGGTGGACTGAAGCTTTCTTT	TRBJ1-1	TRBV6-1	.	many
CASRPRTGTSIAEQFF	TGTGCCAGCAGGCCCCGAACCGGGACTAGTATCGCTGAGCAGTTCTTC	TRBJ2-1	TRBV6-1	TRBD2	many
CASSQDRTGTDTQYF	TGCGCCAGCAGCCAAGATCGTACAGGGACAGATACGCAGTATTTT	TRBJ2-3	TRBV4-3	.	many
CASGGLAILRGEQFF	TGTGCCAGCGGGGGACTAGCGATACTCAGGGGTGAGCAGTTCTTC	TRBJ2-1	TRBV6-2/TRBV6-3	TRBD2	many
CASRPGQNPYEQYF	TGTGCCAGCAGACCCGGGCAGAACCCCTACGAGCAGTACTTC	TRBJ2-7	TRBV5-8	.	few
CASSWTGGHEKLFF	TGTGCCAGCAGCTGGACAGGGGGCCATGAAAAACTGTTTTTT	TRBJ1-4	TRBV5-5	TRBD1	.
CASSGTGWPGELFF	TGTGCCTCCAGCGGGACAGGGTGGCCCGGGGAGCTGTTTTTT	TRBJ2-2	TRBV9	TRBD1	many
CASSSGLADFYYEQYF	TGTGCCAGCAGCTCCGGACTAGCGGATTTTTACTACGAGCAGTACTTC	TRBJ2-7	TRBV7-9	TRBD2	many
CAISTGAGTYEQYF	TGTGCCATCAGTACAGGGGCAGGAACCTACGAGCAGTACTTC	TRBJ2-7	TRBV10-3	TRBD1	many
CASRRVMNTEAFF	TGTGCCAGCAGGAGGGTAATGAACACTGAAGCTTTCTTT	TRBJ1-1	TRBV27	.	many
CASTLALGNTEAFF	TGTGCCAGCACCCTCGCGTTGGGGAACACTGAAGCTTTCTTT	TRBJ1-1	TRBV7-9	.	many
CASSESESGRVRNNEQFF	TGTGCCAGCAGTGAAAGTGAGAGCGGGAGAGTAAGGAACAATGAGCAGTTCTTC	TRBJ2-1	TRBV6-1	TRBD2	few
CASSNQGQGTYGYTF	TGTGCCAGCAGCAACCAGGGACAGGGGACCTATGGCTACACCTTC	TRBJ1-2	TRBV7-8	TRBD1	many
CSALTGSHYEQYF	TGCAGTGCCTTGACAGGGAGCCACTACGAGCAGTACTTC	TRBJ2-7	TRBV20-1	TRBD1	many
CASSSPPPGIYNEQFF	TGTGCCAGCAGCTCACCCCCTCCCGGAATCTACAATGAGCAGTTCTTC	TRBJ2-1	TRBV7-9	.	many
CASSEYQGPPSYEQYF	TGTGCCAGCAGTGAGTACCAGGGCCCACCCAGCTACGAGCAGTACTTC	TRBJ2-7	TRBV2	.	few
CASRGTVTGSEQYF	TGTGCCAGCAGAGGGACCGTTACCGGGTCCGAGCAGTACTTC	TRBJ2-7	TRBV6-1	.	few
CASMNGGRMGQETQYF	TGTGCCAGCATGAACGGGGGCCGGATGGGGCAAGAGACCCAGTACTTC	TRBJ2-5	TRBV12-3/TRBV12-4	.	many
CASTLDRGETQYF	TGTGCCAGCACCCTGGACAGGGGAGAGACCCAGTACTTC	TRBJ2-5	TRBV7-9	TRBD1	many
CASSQDYGAGRPEQFF	TGTGCCAGCAGCCAAGACTACGGCGCCGGGCGTCCTGAGCAGTTCTTC	TRBJ2-1	TRBV4-2	.	few
CASSLEGLYEQYF	TGTGCCAGCAGCTTAGAGGGTTTATACGAGCAGTACTTC	TRBJ2-7	TRBV7-2	.	.